These T cell receptor beta chains were read from a single sample in a study of Ad26.COV2.S vaccination and SARS-CoV-2 variants. This table comes from immunoSEQ multiplex PCR, and its TCRdb copy is limited to in-frame clones, with some not included. This table has 440,000 or so clones, about 89% appearing once. Sample: peripheral blood, taken in a trial of Ad26.COV2.S vaccine versus placebo. The receptor set was obtained from a person between 18 and 59 years old who received the Ad26.COV2.S COVID-19 vaccine or a placebo. CDR3s include the opening cysteine and the closing phenylalanine or tryptophan. A D gene is named only where the DNA matches it firmly. For some rows the clone size is stated as once, few or many, or as a class when expanded; others skip it.

NA	NA	TRBV6-2/TRBV6-3	TRBJ1-2	CASSYKGYGYTF	TGTGCCAGCAGTTACAAGGGCTATGGCTACACCTTC
NA	NA	TRBV28	TRBJ1-5	CASSRLRAGDSNQPQHF	TGTGCCAGCAGTAGACTTCGGGCGGGGGATAGCAATCAGCCCCAGCATTTT
NA	NA	TRBV3-1/TRBV3-2	TRBJ1-1	CASSRLWNTEAFF	TGTGCCAGCAGCCGACTTTGGAACACTGAAGCTTTCTTT
NA	TRBD1	TRBV6-1	TRBJ1-2	CASSDGTANYGYTF	TGTGCCAGCAGTGACGGGACAGCGAACTATGGCTACACCTTC
NA	NA	TRBV6-5	TRBJ1-1	CASRPTLSTEAFF	TGTGCCAGCAGGCCGACACTCAGCACTGAAGCTTTCTTT
NA	TRBD1	TRBV19	TRBJ1-6	CASRPLTGTDNSPLHF	TGTGCCAGTAGACCCCTAACCGGGACAGATAATTCACCCCTCCACTTT
NA	NA	TRBV6-2/TRBV6-3	TRBJ2-7	CASSFSPGNGSYEQYF	TGTGCCAGCAGTTTTTCCCCAGGGAATGGTTCCTACGAGCAGTACTTC
once	NA	TRBV10-2	TRBJ1-6	CASSENSPLHF	TGCGCCAGCAGTGAAAATTCACCCCTCCACTTT
NA	NA	TRBV18	TRBJ1-2	CASSPSGIQSLYGYTF	TGTGCCAGCTCACCATCGGGAATCCAGTCCCTTTATGGCTACACCTTC
NA	TRBD1	TRBV24-1	TRBJ1-1	CATSDEQGLRAFF	TGTGCCACCAGTGATGAACAGGGGTTGAGAGCTTTCTTT
NA	TRBD2	TRBV6-2/TRBV6-3	TRBJ2-1	CASSYSPSLAGWANEQFF	TGTGCCAGCAGTTACTCGCCCTCCCTAGCGGGGTGGGCCAATGAGCAGTTCTTC
few	NA	TRBV7-6	TRBJ1-2	CASSLAAGDYTF	TGTGCCAGCAGCTTAGCGGCAGGAGACTACACCTTC
NA	NA	TRBV30	TRBJ2-2	CAWSLSGELFF	TGTGCCTGGAGTCTGAGCGGGGAGCTGTTTTTT
NA	NA	TRBV7-9	TRBJ2-2	CASSLGQGNTGELFF	TGTGCCAGCAGCTTGGGGCAGGGAAACACCGGGGAGCTGTTTTTT
NA	TRBD2	TRBV6-5	TRBJ2-7	CASSSASGTYEQYF	TGTGCCAGCAGTTCGGCTAGCGGGACCTACGAGCAGTACTTC
NA	NA	TRBV5-4	TRBJ2-5	CASSLSLGETQYF	TGTGCCAGCAGCTTATCACTGGGTGAGACCCAGTACTTC
NA	NA	TRBV7-8	TRBJ1-2	CASSPRTAGYGYTF	TGTGCCAGCAGCCCCCGGACAGCCGGCTATGGCTACACCTTC
once	NA	TRBV28	TRBJ1-5	CASSLSQGSVNQPQHF	TGTGCCAGCAGTTTATCGCAGGGGTCCGTCAATCAGCCCCAGCATTTT